Ten or more counts support the clone carrying this T cell receptor (beta chain). Its antigen is not identified. Trimming took 7 bases from V and 0 from J, leaving 21 bases between them. CDR1 is MDHEN and CDR2 is SYDVKM in the germline V gene. CDR3 length equals 17 residues. The authors built TCR beta libraries using iRepertoire HTBI primers and Arm-PCR of CDR3 regions. Original data processing: Identification of gene segments yielded over 60 TRBV and more than eleven TRBJ across samples. TCRdb reprocessed the multiplex PCR reads with MiXCR, giving one entry per CDR3 protein. The V and J calls were determined by TCRdb, not by the authors. The sample carries hundreds of thousands of distinct CDR3 sequences, around 17% recorded once. These data are taken from a study of regulatory T cells in long-lasting Graves disease. As for time point: newly diagnosed GD, antithyroid drugs for less than 3 months. The authors made the TCR library using RNA they extracted from PBMCs.

Findings of the study overall: TCR diversity in persistent Graves' patients was below that of newly diagnosed ones. The study found TRBV28, TRBJ1-2 and TRBJ2-5 favored in persistent disease.

These data were likewise used in another study, on T cells in Graves' hyperthyroidism and ophthalmopathy. As that report states: Most thyroid clonotypes expanded above 0.001 appeared in blood too.

The chain carries TRBV28 and TRBJ1-2; D is ambiguous. The input for sequencing was peripheral blood mononuclear cells (PBMCs), taken at new diagnosis, from a patient treated with antithyroid drugs. The receptor's source is a woman in her twenties or thirties with Graves disease. The CDR3 DNA sequence: TGTGCCAGCATTCCGAAAATCGGACGCAAATCTAACTATGGCTACACCTTC. Its translation is CASIPKIGRKSNYGYTF.